This TCR beta chain was sequenced in a study of OX40 agonist ivuxolimab in advanced cancers. Study-level information: At doses from 0.01 to 10 mg/kg, patients were given intravenous ivuxolimab every 2 weeks. Partial responses were recorded for three patients, including one with hepatocellular carcinoma and two with cutaneous melanoma. Study results and limitations: CD8+ T cells (on average) carried more expanded clones than CD4+ T cells.

Here immunoSEQ multiplex PCR was the method, and the copy in TCRdb shows in-frame clones only, minus some. The table records tens of thousands of clones, roughly 92% of them present only once. Baseline was the first blood sampling point, followed by cycle 4 day 1 and cycle 7 day 1. The count of this clone is one. What it binds is not known. This CDR3 has 16 residues. CDR1 is WNHNN and CDR2 is SYGVQD in the germline V gene (reference sequence). The V end lost 6 bases, the J end lost 0 bases, and 17 bases lay between the germline ends. The V call is TRBV10-1, the J call TRBJ2-5; maybe TRBD2 (6 bases). Specimen: CD4+ or CD8+ T cells sorted from blood, collected in a trial of the OX40 agonist ivuxolimab. The receptor was isolated from an adult with an advanced solid tumor such as melanoma, head and neck, liver or kidney cancer. CDR3 nucleotides: TGCGCCAGCAGCCCTTCGAGCGGGCACTACCAAGAGACCCAGTACTTC. It is translated as CASSPSSGHYQETQYF.